This T cell receptor (beta chain) was sequenced during a study of T cells in Graves' hyperthyroidism and ophthalmopathy. The CDR3 is 11 amino acids. Per the germline V gene, CDR1 is WNHNN and CDR2 is SYGVQD (reference sequence). V lost 4 bases, J lost 7 bases, and 7 bases lay in between. From RNA transcripts, TCR beta CDR3 regions were amplified. The study used the HTBI primer set for a first-round RT-PCR of the TCR CDR3. TCRdb passed the multiplex PCR reads through MiXCR, listing each CDR3 protein once. The sample includes hundreds of thousands of distinct CDR3 sequences, about 35% of them seen just once. This clonotype has ten or more counts.

V is TRBV10-1 and J is TRBJ1-1, with D possibly being TRBD1 (5 bases). This receptor was taken from a woman aged 40 to 55 with Graves' hyperthyroidism. Sequences were obtained from blood. This CDR3 is CASSAQGEAFF. The CDR3 bases are TGCGCCAGCAGTGCCCAGGGTGAAGCTTTCTTT.